Sequencing of this T cell receptor (beta chain) was carried out in a study of Graves' ophthalmopathy and Graves' hyperthyroidism. This clonotype was observed at least ten times. What it binds is unknown. Study-level findings and limits: Built on 13 signatures, a model told ophthalmopathy apart from stable hyperthyroidism with approximately 91% sensitivity and around 80% specificity.

Sampling about 10 ml of fresh peripheral blood provided the PBMCs. This CDR3 comprises 11 residues. Per germline, CDR1 MNHNS and CDR2 SASEGT. V was clipped by 8 bases and J by 6 bases, with 10 bases between them. TCR beta CDR3 regions were amplified from RNA transcripts. First-round RT-PCR used HTBI primers; second-round multiplex PCR followed. TCRdb passed the multiplex PCR reads through MiXCR, listing each CDR3 protein once. Here the sample spans about 480,000 distinct CDR3 sequences, 13% to 15% being singletons. V usage is TRBV6-1 and J usage is TRBJ1-2; unclear D gene. This TCR derives from a woman in her 30s with Graves' ophthalmopathy. Material for sequencing was blood. CDR3 in DNA: TGTGCCAGCCTCTCGGGCCATGGCTACACCTTC. Protein product: CASLSGHGYTF.